The T cell receptor (beta chain) described here comes from a study of shared clonotypes between healthy human individuals. This table comes from immunoSEQ multiplex PCR, and its TCRdb copy is limited to in-frame clones, with some not included. The data show about 480,000 clones, with approximately 79% seen just once and 12% held by the top ten. As to this clone: Its antigen is unknown.

Broader study findings: Represented diversity, genetic and exposure-history alike, was limited by few donors.

Those who donated, Caucasian adults without exception, all lived in Nashville, Tennessee. The clonotype originates from a middle-aged woman in good health. Some clones in this sample may be carry-over from other donors' samples. Sequencing was done on a sample of PBMCs.

As DNA, the CDR3 is TGTGCCAGCAGCCAAAGGGTAGCGGGAGACCATGAGCAGTTCTTC. Protein: CASSQRVAGDHEQFF. The V call is TRBV4-2, the J call TRBJ2-1; 9 positions match TRBD2. Germline assignment: CDR1 LGHNA and CDR2 YNFKEQ. The V gene end was trimmed by 2 bases and the J gene end by 8 bases; junction bases not matched to a gene: 7. CDR3 length: 15 residues.